Listed below are T cell receptor beta chains from one sample, sequenced in a study of shared clonotypes between healthy human individuals. Method: immunoSEQ multiplex PCR; TCRdb's copy keeps in-frame clones and lacks some. The sample holds approximately 2.5 million clones, around 90% seen once. Sample: naive CD4+ T cells sorted from blood. The origin of the receptors is a man between 18 and 29 years old in good health. Each CDR3 is given with its conserved first and last residue. A D gene is named only where the DNA matches it firmly. Clone size, where shown, is once, few, many, or a class for clones that have expanded.

CDR3aa | CDR3nt | abundance | v_gene | d_gene | j_gene
CAGGDRVDTEAFF | TGTGCCGGGGGGGACAGGGTAGACACTGAAGCTTTCTTT | few | TRBV7-9 | TRBD1 | TRBJ1-1
CASSLASRRDPICEQYF | TGTGCCAGCAGCTTAGCTAGTAGGCGGGATCCCATCTGCGAGCAGTACTTC | once | TRBV7-2 | NA | TRBJ2-7
CAIRETGPTDTQYF | TGTGCCATCAGGGAGACAGGCCCCACAGATACGCAGTATTTT | NA | TRBV10-3 | NA | TRBJ2-3
CASSGQGLAGGNEQFF | TGTGCCAGCAGCGGGCAGGGACTAGCGGGAGGCAATGAGCAGTTCTTC | NA | TRBV7-2 | TRBD2 | TRBJ2-1
CASSRLGVYGYTF | TGTGCCAGCAGCCGTCTTGGGGTCTATGGCTACACCTTC | NA | TRBV6-5 | NA | TRBJ1-2
CASSSPRSGDFTDTQYF | TGTGCCAGCAGTTCGCCCAGGAGCGGGGATTTCACAGATACGCAGTATTTT | once | TRBV27 | TRBD2 | TRBJ2-3
CASSVGDRGDQPQHF | TGTGCCAGCAGCGTCGGGGACAGGGGAGATCAGCCCCAGCATTTT | NA | TRBV9 | TRBD1 | TRBJ1-5
CASSVGLGTLRGNEKLFF | TGTGCCAGCAGCGTGGGCCTCGGGACACTCCGCGGGAATGAAAAACTGTTTTTT | NA | TRBV9 | NA | TRBJ1-4
CAISLYSGSSTGELFF | TGTGCCATCAGTCTTTATAGCGGGAGTTCCACCGGGGAGCTGTTTTTT | NA | TRBV10-3 | TRBD2 | TRBJ2-2
CASRTAEVAHTIYF | TGTGCCAGCAGAACCGCAGAGGTCGCGCACACCATATATTTT | NA | TRBV6-5 | NA | TRBJ1-3
CASSGTGRANEKLFF | TGCGCCAGCAGCGGGACAGGTCGTGCTAATGAAAAACTGTTTTTT | NA | TRBV5-1 | TRBD1 | TRBJ1-4
CASSEGRTGLGGELFF | TGTGCCAGCAGTGAGGGGAGGACAGGGCTGGGCGGGGAGCTGTTTTTT | NA | TRBV2 | TRBD1 | TRBJ2-2
CASKGTGGGANVLTF | TGTGCCAGCAAAGGGACAGGGGGCGGGGCCAACGTCCTGACTTTC | NA | TRBV6-1 | TRBD1 | TRBJ2-6
CASSLGVPGQMYEQYF | TGTGCCAGCAGCTTAGGCGTCCCTGGACAGATGTACGAGCAGTACTTC | NA | TRBV7-8 | NA | TRBJ2-7
CASSPGTSGSPDTQYF | TGTGCCAGCAGCCCGGGGACTAGCGGGAGCCCAGATACGCAGTATTTT | NA | TRBV5-4 | TRBD2 | TRBJ2-3
CASSLVQGPGNTIYF | TGTGCCAGCAGCTTAGTACAGGGCCCAGGAAACACCATATATTTT | NA | TRBV7-9 | NA | TRBJ1-3
CASIQGDREQPQHF | TGTGCCAGCATCCAGGGGGATAGGGAACAGCCCCAGCATTTT | NA | TRBV28 | TRBD1 | TRBJ1-5
CASSSATGGWNNSPLHF | TGTGCCAGCAGCTCCGCCACAGGGGGTTGGAATAATTCACCCCTCCACTTT | NA | TRBV11-2 | TRBD1 | TRBJ1-6
CASSSPSRGLYEQYF | TGTGCCAGCAGTTCACCCTCCCGGGGGCTCTACGAGCAGTACTTC | NA | TRBV27 | NA | TRBJ2-7
CASSLDRGLGTEAFF | TGCGCCAGCAGCTTGGATAGGGGGCTGGGCACTGAAGCTTTCTTT | NA | TRBV5-1 | TRBD1 | TRBJ1-1
CASSDGRSGNTIYF | TGTGCCAGCAGCGACGGGCGCTCTGGAAACACCATATATTTT | NA | TRBV6-1 | NA | TRBJ1-3
CASSGVGGTQPQHF | TGTGCCAGCAGTGGGGTGGGGGGGACTCAGCCCCAGCATTTT | NA | TRBV2 | NA | TRBJ1-5
CASSSGTPGRNTEAFF | TGTGCCAGCAGCTCCGGGACTCCAGGGCGGAACACTGAAGCTTTCTTT | NA | TRBV14 | NA | TRBJ1-1